This T cell receptor beta chain was obtained from a study of T cell changes during pregnancy in multiple sclerosis. Germline V gives CDR1 SGHTA, CDR2 FQGNSA. V lost 0 bases and J lost 2; bases outside the gene matches: 4. CDR3 length: 16 residues. Repertoires were generated with immunoSEQ multiplex PCR, while TCRdb's copy carries only in-frame clones and drops some. The sample consists of tens of thousands of clones, approximately 90% of them appearing once. This chain links TRBV7-2 with TRBJ2-7; 10 bases line up with TRBD1. This sequence was found in a female donor in good health, enrolled as a control in a pregnancy study. The sample consisted of peripheral blood, taken in the second trimester of pregnancy. This chain's CDR3 is CASSLALTGGPYEQYF. CDR3 DNA: TGTGCCAGCAGCTTAGCCCTGACAGGGGGCCCCTACGAGCAGTACTTC.